This entry lists 9 T cell receptor beta chains sequenced from one sample in a study of control samples from healthy donors and cancer patients. The assay was immunoSEQ multiplex PCR, and TCRdb's table has in-frame clones only and misses some. This table has around 93,000 clones, roughly 89% appearing once. Specimen: blood. The receptors come from a human donor in good health. The donor label of this sample is uncertain.

The chain joins TRBV9 to TRBJ1-3; TRBD1 is a possible D gene (6 bases). Germline-derived CDR1 and CDR2 are SGDLS and YYNGEE. The CDR3 extends over 18 amino acids. V lost 0 bases and J lost 2, with 18 bases in between. DNA for the CDR3: TGTGCCAGCAGCGTAGGGCGACATCCCAGGGGTCCTGGAAACACCATATATTTT. Its protein is CASSVGRHPRGPGNTIYF. The full variable domain, in which reference TRBV9 and TRBJ1-3 provide the parts outside the CDR3, is DSGVTQTPKHLITATGQRVTLRCSPRSGDLSVYWYQQSLDQGLQFLIQYYNGEERAKGNILERFSAQQFPDLHSELNLSSLELGDSALYFCASSVGRHPRGPGNTIYFGEGSWLTVV.

V usage is TRBV19 and J usage is TRBJ1-5; no definite D call. CDR1 and CDR2 (germline): LNHDA, SQIVND (reference sequence). CDR3 length: 14 amino acids. Trimming took 7 bases from V and 4 from J, leaving 14 bases between them. CDR3 nucleotide sequence: TGTGCCAGTAAAATCCGGCAGGCGAATCAGCCCCAGCATTTT. Amino acid sequence: CASKIRQANQPQHF.

The chain uses TRBV19 and TRBJ2-2; 8 positions match TRBD2. Per the germline V gene, CDR1 is LNHDA and CDR2 is SQIVND (reference sequence). This CDR3 has 17 residues. Trimming at V came to 1 base and at J to 6 bases, leaving 10 bases not matched to a gene. The CDR3 region is CASSIGAGTRRAGELFF. CDR3 in DNA: TGTGCCAGTAGTATAGGCGCCGGGACTAGGAGGGCCGGGGAGCTGTTTTTT.

This clone showed up just a few times. The J gene is TRBJ2-5, the V gene TRBV5-5, with D perhaps matching TRBD1 (5 bases). The V end was cut by 0 bases, the J end by 1 base, with 7 bases between. The germline CDR1 and CDR2 sequences are SGHKS and YYEKEE (reference sequence). CDR3 size: 14 residues. The CDR3 is CASSLAGFQETQYF. The CDR3 DNA sequence: TGTGCCAGCAGCTTGGCAGGGTTCCAAGAGACCCAGTACTTC.

This clone was observed a single time. This sequence joins TRBV12-3 or TRBV12-4 and TRBJ2-2; D unresolved. CDR3 length: 12 amino acids. V lost 6 bases and J lost 4, with 6 bases in between. CDR3 bases: TGTGCCAGCAGGGACCGCACCGGGGAGCTGTTTTTT. Protein product: CASRDRTGELFF.

This clone showed up just a few times. This sequence joins TRBV6-5 and TRBJ1-1; TRBD1 agrees at 9 bases. Germline V gene lookup returns CDR1 MNHEY and CDR2 SVGAGI. This CDR3 comprises 13 residues. Germline trimming cut 10 bases from V and 8 bases from J; bases unmatched to any gene: 11. CDR3 residues: CATRQGDIAEAFF. The CDR3 DNA reads TGTGCCACTAGACAGGGGGACATCGCGGAAGCTTTCTTT.

V usage is TRBV28 and J usage is TRBJ1-2; D is unclear. Germline V CDR1 and CDR2: MDHEN, SYDVKM. V lost 4 bases, J lost 5 bases, and 20 bases lay in between. The CDR3 is made up of 16 amino acids. Here the CDR3 reads CASSSEMTSGLYGYTF. In nucleotides, the CDR3 is TGTGCCAGCAGTTCCGAAATGACCTCAGGTTTATATGGCTACACCTTC.

In regard to this clone: A junction boundary mismatches the germline segment, possibly from a read error. The CDR3 nucleotides read TGTGCCAGCAGCTCCCAGACGGACCTTACCCCACAAGGGACCCAGTACTTC. Its translation: CASSSQTDLTPQGTQYF. The J gene is TRBJ2-5, the V gene TRBV5-8, with no clear D. Germline V lookup: CDR1 SGHTS, CDR2 YDEGEE. The CDR3 has 17 residues.

V and J are TRBV4-1 and TRBJ2-1; 13 bases are shared with TRBD2. Unmatched junction bases numbered 16, after V lost 5 bases and J lost 12 bases. The CDR3 totals 17 residues. Per the germline V gene, CDR1 is MGHRA and CDR2 is YSYEKL. CDR3 amino acids: CASSDYRRLAGGTWQFF. In DNA form, the CDR3 reads TGCGCCAGCAGCGACTACCGCAGACTAGCGGGGGGCACCTGGCAGTTCTTC.